The 15 T cell receptor beta chains reported below all come from one sample, sequenced in a study of OX40 agonist ivuxolimab in advanced cancers. Library construction relied on the immunoSEQ multiplex PCR assay. TCRdb provides this immuneACCESS table in a form limited to in-frame rearrangements. Some clones are lacking; in checked studies, under half of them reflect an unresolved V gene, and why the rest are absent is not known. The sample contains more than 70,000 clones, roughly four fifths of them found a single time. Approximately 5.1% of the sample comes from the top ten. The sequences come from CD4+ or CD8+ T cells sorted from blood, collected in a trial of the OX40 agonist ivuxolimab. The receptors derive from an adult with an advanced solid tumor such as melanoma, head and neck, liver or kidney cancer.

The chain links TRBV7-2 to TRBJ2-7; TRBD1 matches at 10 bases. Germline V gene sequence: CDR1 SGHTA, CDR2 FQGNSA. Losses at the gene ends were 5 bases for V and 5 bases for J; bases not matched to a gene: 12. The CDR3 consists of 16 residues. CDR3 residues: CASSVAFWTGGHEQYF. The CDR3 region has the DNA TGTGCCAGCAGCGTGGCCTTTTGGACAGGGGGGCACGAGCAGTACTTC.

The rearrangement links TRBV7-9 to TRBJ2-2; D unclear. V lost 3 bases, J lost 0 bases, and 11 bases lay in between. This CDR3 spans 16 amino acids. Germline CDR1 is SEHNR and CDR2 is FQNEAQ (reference sequence). CDR3: CASSFFGVTNTGELFF. The CDR3 nucleotides read TGTGCCAGCAGCTTCTTCGGCGTTACGAACACCGGGGAGCTGTTTTTT.

The chain is built from TRBV5-1 and TRBJ2-1, with 9 bases matching TRBD2. With 2 bases clipped from V and 7 bases from J, the junction kept 10 bases outside the gene matches. The CDR3 runs 16 residues. Germline V lookup: CDR1 SGHRS, CDR2 YFSETQ. In DNA, the CDR3 is TGCGCCAGCAGCTTTTATAGCGGGGGATCAGATAATGAGCAGTTCTTC. Amino acids: CASSFYSGGSDNEQFF.

The chain joins TRBV5-5 to TRBJ2-7; 8 bases match TRBD1. The CDR3 loop spans 15 amino acids. V was clipped by 0 bases and J by 5 bases; unmatched bases: 7. Germline values: CDR1 SGHKS, CDR2 YYEKEE (reference sequence). The chain's CDR3 is CASSLDSGTGNEQYF. DNA for the CDR3: TGTGCCAGCAGCTTGGATTCTGGGACAGGAAACGAGCAGTACTTC. Full variable domain (outside the CDR3, taken from reference TRBV5-5 and TRBJ2-7): DAGVTQSPTHLIKTRGQQVTLRCSPISGHKSVSWYQQVLGQGPQFIFQYYEKEERGRGNFPDRFSARQFPNYSSELNVNALLLGDSALYLCASSLDSGTGNEQYFGPGTRLTVT.

The count of this clone is one. The rearrangement uses TRBV9 and TRBJ1-3; TRBD1 agrees at 8 bases. Germline trimming cut 2 bases from V and 0 bases from J; bases unmatched to any gene: 1. Germline V lookup: CDR1 SGDLS, CDR2 YYNGEE. The CDR3 totals 15 residues. The CDR3 bases are TGTGCCAGCAGCGTCGACAGGGGCTCTGGAAACACCATATATTTT. Protein sequence: CASSVDRGSGNTIYF.

The chain couples TRBV2 to TRBJ2-6; D is ambiguous. With 6 bases removed from V and 0 bases from J, the gap between germline ends came to 6 bases. This CDR3 is 14 amino acids long. The germline gives CDR1 SNHLY, CDR2 FYNNEI. For the CDR3, the DNA is TGTGCCAGCAGGGGCCCCTCTGGGGCCAACGTCCTGACTTTC. Translation gives CASRGPSGANVLTF.

V is TRBV19 and J is TRBJ2-3; D is tentatively TRBD1 or TRBD2 (6 bases each). This CDR3 spans 15 amino acids. Germline V gene lookup returns CDR1 LNHDA and CDR2 SQIVND (reference sequence). Between the trimmed V and J ends, which lost 4 bases and 1 base, there was a span of 12 bases. CDR3 residues: CASSTGARGTDTQYF. In nucleotides, the CDR3 is TGTGCCAGTAGTACGGGGGCACGCGGCACAGATACGCAGTATTTT.

The chain is built from TRBV11-2 and TRBJ2-6; D uncertain. The germline V and J ends were trimmed by 4 bases and 0 bases, with 7 bases remaining between them. This CDR3 has 15 residues. The germline gives CDR1 SGHAT, CDR2 FQNNGV. This CDR3 reads CASSSRSSGANVLTF. The CDR3 DNA reads TGTGCCAGCAGCTCTCGATCCTCTGGGGCCAACGTCCTGACTTTC.

J is TRBJ2-1 and V is TRBV7-2; 10 nucleotides agree with TRBD2. Germline CDR1 reads SGHTA; CDR2 reads FQGNSA. After removal of 5 bases from V and 6 bases from J, the junction contained 7 bases not matched to a gene. The CDR3 runs to 15 residues. The CDR3 nucleotides are TGTGCCAGCAGCATGGCTAGCGGGGGAAGCAATGAGCAGTTCTTC. Protein sequence: CASSMASGGSNEQFF.

As DNA, the CDR3 is TGTGCCAGCAGTGAGACTAGCGGGAGTTTCGGGACGCAGTATTTT. Its protein is CASSETSGSFGTQYF. V usage is TRBV28 and J usage is TRBJ2-3, with 12 bases matching TRBD2. The V and J ends lost 5 bases and 9 bases, in that order; junction bases with no gene match: 9. Germline-derived CDR1 and CDR2 are MDHEN and SYDVKM. The CDR3 runs 15 residues.

The chain uses TRBV11-2 and TRBJ2-1; TRBD2 matches at 12 bases. CDR1 and CDR2 (germline): SGHAT, FQNNGV. V lost 4 bases to trimming and J lost 9 bases; unmatched junction nucleotides: 10. This CDR3 is built from 16 residues. CDR3 sequence: CASSSPSLAGGFEQFF. CDR3 nucleotide sequence: TGTGCCAGCAGCTCCCCCTCGCTAGCGGGGGGGTTTGAGCAGTTCTTC.

This rearrangement joins TRBV2 to TRBJ1-2, with 8 bases identical to TRBD1. Looked up from germline, CDR1 is SNHLY and CDR2 is FYNNEI. Losses at the gene ends were 3 bases for V and 5 bases for J; bases not matched to a gene: 8. The CDR3 sequence is 15 residues long. For the CDR3, the DNA is TGTGCCAGCAGTGATATGACAGGGGCGCGGTATGGCTACACCTTC. Translation gives CASSDMTGARYGYTF.

This clone is labeled large (0.1 to 1%). The chain carries TRBV28 and TRBJ1-4, with 7 bases identical to TRBD1. The J segment lost 8 bases and the V segment lost 5 bases, leaving 8 bases of the junction unmatched. Germline CDR1 MDHEN, CDR2 SYDVKM. This CDR3 has 14 residues. CDR3: CASSRGQLGEKLFF. CDR3 bases: TGTGCCAGCAGTAGGGGACAGCTGGGGGAAAAACTGTTTTTT.

This rearrangement joins TRBV4-3 to TRBJ1-6, with TRBD1 matching 8 bases. This CDR3 is 15 amino acids long. Germline loops: CDR1 LGHNA, CDR2 YSLEER. Trimming took 4 bases from V and 7 from J; bases not matched to a gene: 6. Here the CDR3 DNA reads TGCGCCAGCAGCCCTATCGGACAGGGCAATTCACCCCTCCACTTT. This gives the protein CASSPIGQGNSPLHF.

The rearrangement uses TRBV11-2 and TRBJ2-5, with unresolved D. Germline-derived CDR1 and CDR2 are SGHAT and FQNNGV. Trimming removed 1 base from V and 3 bases from J, with 9 bases in between. This CDR3 is 14 amino acids long. CDR3: CASSLVSGKETQYF. The CDR3 DNA reads TGTGCCAGCAGCTTAGTTTCAGGAAAAGAGACCCAGTACTTC.